Listed here are 31 T cell receptor beta chains from one sample, sequenced in a study of T cells in Graves' hyperthyroidism and ophthalmopathy (dated by TCRdb to the late 2010s). Receptor libraries were prepared by multiplex PCR. Sequencing was carried out with an Illumina HiSeq 2000. TCR beta CDR3 regions were amplified from RNA transcripts. A first-round RT-PCR of the TCR CDR3 used the HTBI primer set with the Qiagen OneStep RT-PCR kit. TCRdb handled the public reads itself, with Q25 trimming in fastp and clone calling in MiXCR, and kept productive beta chains. Rows merge per CDR3 protein into single entries with the most common DNA and genes. Within this sample are 210,000 or so distinct CDR3 sequences, with about 15% of them counted one time only. Roughly 50% of the sample comes from the top ten. What was sequenced was blood. These receptor sequences come from a man in his forties or fifties with Graves' hyperthyroidism.

In its sample, this clonotype was seen a few times. The chain has TRBV3-1 and TRBJ2-1, with D maybe TRBD1 (5 bases). With 2 bases removed from V and 8 bases from J, the gap between germline ends came to 13 bases. The CDR3 sequence is 14 residues long. CDR1 is LGHDT, CDR2 YNNKEL, per germline (reference sequence). CDR3 DNA: TGTGCCAGCAGCCAATCACAGGTATGGTATGAGCAGTTCTTC. It encodes CASSQSQVWYEQFF.

This chain links TRBV20-1 with TRBJ1-1; D unclear. This CDR3 spans 11 amino acids. Between the trimmed V and J ends, which lost 0 bases and 13 bases, there was a span of 12 bases. From germline, CDR1 is DFQATT and CDR2 SNEGSKA (reference sequence). CDR3 nucleotide sequence: TGCAGTGCTAGAGATCATAGGTCCGATTTCTTT. It codes for CSARDHRSDFF.

This clonotype has at least ten counts. This sequence joins TRBV28 and TRBJ1-4; 8 bases are shared with TRBD1. CDR3 length: 16 residues. CDR1 is MDHEN and CDR2 is SYDVKM in the germline V gene. The trim removed 8 bases at V and 0 bases at J, leaving 8 bases unmatched. The CDR3 DNA follows: TGTGCCAGCGCAGAGGACAGGGAAACAACTAATGAAAAACTGTTTTTT. Translating gives CASAEDRETTNEKLFF. Using reference TRBV28 and TRBJ1-4 for the parts outside the CDR3, the full variable domain is DVKVTQSSRYLVKRTGEKVFLECVQDMDHENMFWYRQDPGLGLRLIYFSYDVKMKEKGDIPEGYSVSREKKERFSLILESASTNQTSMYLCASAEDRETTNEKLFFGSGTQLSVL.

This clonotype was seen many times. Here the CDR3 reads CASSLNGGATYEQYF. The CDR3 DNA reads TGCGCCAGCAGCTTGAATGGAGGGGCCACCTACGAGCAGTACTTC. The chain carries TRBV5-1 and TRBJ2-7, with TRBD2 as a possible D gene (6 bases). This CDR3 has 15 amino acids. V dropped 1 base and J dropped 2 bases, with 13 bases sitting between them. Germline CDR1 SGHRS, CDR2 YFSETQ. Looking up the rest from reference TRBV5-1 and TRBJ2-7 gives the full variable domain: KAGVTQTPRYLIKTRGQQVTLSCSPISGHRSVSWYQQTPGQGLQFLFEYFSETQRNKGNFPGRFSGRQFSNSRSEMNVSTLELGDSALYLCASSLNGGATYEQYFGPGTRLTVT.

There are a few counts of this clonotype. The chain joins TRBV7-9 to TRBJ2-2, with a tentative D call TRBD2 (6 bases). This CDR3 region has 16 residues. Germline V CDR1 and CDR2: SEHNR, FQNEAQ (reference sequence). The V end lost 1 base, the J end lost 0 bases, and 9 bases lay between the germline ends. The CDR3 nucleotides read TGTGCCAGCAGCTTAGTACGGGGGACGAACACCGGGGAGCTGTTTTTT. Amino acid sequence: CASSLVRGTNTGELFF.

This chain joins TRBV7-9 and TRBJ2-1, with D possibly matching TRBD2 (7 bases). The CDR3 is 14 amino acids. V was trimmed by 1 base and J by 9 bases, leaving 13 bases between them. CDR1 is SEHNR, CDR2 FQNEAQ, per germline (reference sequence). The CDR3 DNA is TGTGCCAGCAGCTTAGTTGGGGGGGCAGGTGAGCAGTTCTTC. Translated: CASSLVGGAGEQFF.

With regard to this clonotype: The DNA is omitted, as the CDR3 cannot be located on it reliably, and the CDR3 follows TCRdb's listing. The chain uses TRBV11-2 and TRBJ2-1; TRBD2 was called by the table and not checked on the DNA. A total of 20 residues make up the CDR3, ends included. Germline V CDR1 and CDR2: SGHAT, FQNNGV. CDR3: CASSFYICSALAWSYNEQFF.

This clonotype was found many times. For the CDR3, the DNA is TGTGCCAGCAGTCTTTGGGGGACTAGCGGGAGGACCACCGGGGAGCTGTTTTTT. Its protein product is CASSLWGTSGRTTGELFF. The J gene is TRBJ2-2, the V gene TRBV11-2; 15 nucleotides agree with TRBD2. The junction had 9 bases not matched to a gene; V was cut back by 6 bases and J by 4 bases. The CDR3 is 18 amino acids. CDR1 and CDR2 from the germline V gene are SGHAT and FQNNGV.

This clonotype came up a few times. The gene calls are TRBV29-1 and TRBJ2-3; TRBD2 matches 7 bases. Germline lookup yields CDR1 SQVTM and CDR2 ANQGSEA. The CDR3 totals 15 residues. V was clipped by 1 base and J by 0 bases; unmatched bases: 4. This chain's CDR3 is CSVEGGGPSTDTQYF. The CDR3 DNA reads TGCAGCGTTGAAGGGGGGGGACCCAGCACAGATACGCAGTATTTT.

The V gene is TRBV7-3, the J gene TRBJ2-1, with D possibly being TRBD2 (5 bases). V lost 5 bases, J lost 5 bases, and 10 bases lay in between. The germline gives CDR1 SGHTA, CDR2 FQGTGA. This CDR3 spans 13 amino acids. CDR3 nucleotide sequence: TGTGCCAGCAGCCTCCTCGGGAACAATGAGCAGTTCTTC. Protein sequence: CASSLLGNNEQFF.

This clonotype was counted many times. Written as DNA, the CDR3 is TGTGCCAGCAGTTTATGGAGAGAGGGGTCAAATGAGCAGTTCTTC. Encoded protein: CASSLWREGSNEQFF. The chain joins TRBV28 to TRBJ2-1; D is perhaps TRBD1 or TRBD2 (5 bases each). Germline loops: CDR1 MDHEN, CDR2 SYDVKM. The CDR3 extends over 15 amino acids. Between the trimmed V and J ends, which lost 0 bases and 7 bases, there was a span of 13 bases.

This clonotype has a handful of counts. V gene TRBV20-1 combines with J gene TRBJ2-1, with D possibly being TRBD1 (6 bases). The CDR3 runs 14 residues. With 2 bases removed from V and 7 bases from J, the gap between germline ends came to 15 bases. Per the germline V gene, CDR1 is DFQATT and CDR2 is SNEGSKA (reference sequence). The CDR3 DNA reads as TGCAGTGCTAGACGGGGACACCGGCCAAATGAGCAGTTCTTC. It yields the protein CSARRGHRPNEQFF.

The chain combines TRBV19 with TRBJ1-2, with D possibly matching TRBD1 (5 bases). Germline values: CDR1 LNHDA, CDR2 SQIVND (reference sequence). V dropped 4 bases and J dropped 5 bases, with 14 bases sitting between them. The CDR3 length is 14 residues. The CDR3 region has the DNA TGTGCCAGTAGTAGTGGGGGGACTACATATGGCTACACCTTC. Amino acids: CASSSGGTTYGYTF. Combining the CDR3 with reference TRBV19 and TRBJ1-2 gives the whole variable domain DGGITQSPKYLFRKEGQNVTLSCEQNLNHDAMYWYRQDPGQGLRLIYYSQIVNDFQKGDIAEGYSVSREKKESFPLTVTSAQKNPTAFYLCASSSGGTTYGYTFGSGTRLTVV.

This clonotype was counted at least ten times. The V call is TRBV18, the J call TRBJ2-5, with no clear D. The length of the CDR3 is 14 residues. The germline V gene encodes CDR1 KGHSH and CDR2 LQKENI. The germline V and J ends were trimmed by 0 bases and 5 bases, with 10 bases remaining between them. Here the CDR3 reads CASSPPIKWETQYF. CDR3 in DNA: TGTGCCAGCTCACCACCTATCAAATGGGAGACCCAGTACTTC. The complete variable domain, with remaining parts taken from reference TRBV18 and TRBJ2-5, reads NAGVMQNPRHLVRRRGQEARLRCSPMKGHSHVYWYRQLPEEGLKFMVYLQKENIIDESGMPKERFSAEFPKEGPSILRIQQVVRGDSAAYFCASSPPIKWETQYFGPGTRLLVL.

This clonotype appeared many times. V is TRBV2 and J is TRBJ2-3, with D tentatively TRBD1 or TRBD2 (5 bases each). Germline V gene lookup returns CDR1 SNHLY and CDR2 FYNNEI. The V end lost 0 bases, the J end lost 4 bases, and 20 bases lay between the germline ends. The CDR3 sequence is 18 residues long. CDR3 sequence: CASSEAINSQGPPDTQYF. The CDR3 nucleotides are TGTGCCAGCAGTGAAGCGATAAATTCGCAGGGACCTCCAGATACGCAGTATTTT.

The chain carries TRBV4-2 and TRBJ2-7; TRBD2 matches 8 bases. Germline CDR1 LGHNA, CDR2 YNFKEQ. The CDR3 is 19 amino acids. The trim removed 0 bases at V and 9 bases at J, leaving 22 bases unmatched. The CDR3: CASSQERREAFLPLPGQYF. In DNA, the CDR3 is TGTGCCAGCAGCCAAGAACGGCGGGAGGCCTTTCTTCCCCTTCCCGGGCAGTACTTC.

This clonotype is a singleton in its sample. This chain links TRBV7-9 with TRBJ2-3, with D perhaps being TRBD1 or TRBD2 (6 bases each). In germline, CDR1 is SEHNR, CDR2 FQNEAQ (reference sequence). The CDR3 has 15 residues. The V end was cut by 6 bases, the J end by 3 bases, with 16 bases between. The CDR3 is CASREGGVFTDTQYF. CDR3 bases: TGTGCCAGCAGAGAGGGGGGTGTTTTTACAGATACGCAGTATTTT.

This clonotype was counted many times. The chain joins TRBV20-1 to TRBJ2-3; 11 bases are shared with TRBD2. Per the germline V gene, CDR1 is DFQATT and CDR2 is SNEGSKA (reference sequence). The CDR3 is 14 residues long. V gave up 5 bases and J gave up 5 bases; unmatched junction bases: 6. The chain's CDR3 is CSAPLLAGEDTQYF. The DNA of the CDR3 is TGCAGTGCTCCGCTACTAGCGGGAGAAGATACGCAGTATTTT.

This clonotype came up many times. The rearrangement uses TRBV27 and TRBJ1-2, with TRBD1 matching over 9 bases. This CDR3 comprises 14 residues. CDR1 MNHEY and CDR2 SMNVEV come from the germline V gene (reference sequence). V was pared by 5 bases and J by 6 bases, with 7 bases of the junction left unmatched. CDR3 sequence: CASSGWDRADGYTF. The CDR3 nucleotides read TGTGCCAGCAGTGGCTGGGACAGGGCTGATGGCTACACCTTC.

This clonotype was counted at least ten times. The genes are TRBV12-3 or TRBV12-4 and TRBJ2-1; D is tentatively TRBD1 or TRBD2 (5 bases each). The CDR3 spans 15 residues. Trimming removed 5 bases at V and 3 bases at J, with 14 bases between. The CDR3 DNA sequence: TGTGCCAGCAGTAAGAGAGGGACCCACTACAATGAGCAGTTCTTC. It translates to CASSKRGTHYNEQFF.

This clonotype was picked up a small number of times. This chain joins TRBV28 and TRBJ1-2; weak D call: TRBD1 (6 bases). Trimming took off 4 bases at V and 6 bases at J, with 12 bases between the two ends. Germline V CDR1 and CDR2: MDHEN, SYDVKM. This CDR3 is built from 13 residues. The CDR3 sequence is CASSSTGVDGYTF. The CDR3, as DNA: TGTGCCAGCAGTTCGACAGGAGTTGATGGCTACACCTTC.

This clonotype has a count of ten or more. V usage is TRBV7-3 and J usage is TRBJ2-1, with D maybe TRBD2 (6 bases). The CDR3 has 15 amino acids. In germline, CDR1 is SGHTA, CDR2 FQGTGA. Trimming took off 4 bases at V and 7 bases at J, with 17 bases between the two ends. The CDR3 region is CASSWGGPPRNEQFF. In DNA form, the CDR3 reads TGTGCCAGCAGCTGGGGAGGTCCCCCGAGGAATGAGCAGTTCTTC. The whole variable domain, remainder taken from reference TRBV7-3 and TRBJ2-1, is GAGVSQTPSNKVTEKGKYVELRCDPISGHTALYWYRQSLGQGPEFLIYFQGTGAADDSGLPNDRFFAVRPEGSVSTLKIQRTERGDSAVYLCASSWGGPPRNEQFFGPGTRLTVL.

This clonotype was recorded many times. The chain joins TRBV6-2 or TRBV6-3 to TRBJ2-7; 7 bases align to TRBD1. The germline gives CDR1 MNHEY, CDR2 SVGEGT. With V trimmed by 4 bases and J by 0 bases, 6 bases remained unmatched. The CDR3 length is 15 residues. For the CDR3, the DNA is TGTGCCAGCAGTTTTACGTGGGACAGCTCCTACGAGCAGTACTTC. Translating gives CASSFTWDSSYEQYF.

The table lists this clonotype with a count of one. The chain uses TRBV12-3 or TRBV12-4 and TRBJ2-1; 13 bases map to TRBD2. The length of the CDR3 is 16 residues. V lost 5 bases and J lost 4; bases outside the gene matches: 5. The CDR3 spells CASSTGTSGKYNEQFF. CDR3 nucleotide sequence: TGTGCCAGCAGTACCGGGACTAGCGGGAAATACAATGAGCAGTTCTTC.

This clonotype appeared a few times. The rearrangement links TRBV7-9 to TRBJ1-2, with D hard to call. Germline V gene data show CDR1 as SEHNR and CDR2 as FQNEAQ (reference sequence). The V gene lost 0 bases and the J gene lost 4 bases, with 9 bases spanning the gap. CDR3 size: 14 residues. CDR3 in amino acids: CASSLAGRAYGYTF. In nucleotides, the CDR3 is TGTGCCAGCAGCTTAGCGGGCCGGGCCTATGGCTACACCTTC.

This clonotype appeared a few times. J is TRBJ2-2 and V is TRBV11-2, with D possibly matching TRBD1 (5 bases). This CDR3 is built from 14 residues. The V gene's germline CDR1 is SGHAT and CDR2 FQNNGV. V was pared by 5 bases and J by 1 base, with 8 bases between. The CDR3 region has the DNA TGTGCCAGCAGCCACGGACAGAACACCGGGGAGCTGTTTTTT. Its protein product is CASSHGQNTGELFF.

This clonotype appeared many times. The CDR3 DNA reads as TGTGCCAGCTCACCCCAGACAGAGTTGAACACTGAAGCTTTCTTT. Translated, it gives CASSPQTELNTEAFF. The chain carries TRBV18 and TRBJ1-1; TRBD1 might be the D (5 bases). This CDR3 spans 15 amino acids. Trimming pared 3 bases from V and 0 bases from J, leaving 11 bases between. Germline values: CDR1 KGHSH, CDR2 LQKENI.

This clonotype was observed a few times. This chain's CDR3 is CSAKPRGGRYNEQFF. CDR3 nucleotide sequence: TGCAGTGCGAAGCCCCGGGGCGGGAGATACAATGAGCAGTTCTTC. The chain has TRBV20-1 and TRBJ2-1; TRBD2 matches 7 bases. The V and J ends lost 6 bases and 4 bases, in that order; junction bases with no gene match: 12. The length of the CDR3 is 15 residues. Looked up from germline, CDR1 is DFQATT and CDR2 is SNEGSKA (reference sequence).

This clonotype occurred many times. The chain uses TRBV4-1 and TRBJ1-2, with D unresolved. Germline CDR1 and CDR2: MGHRA and YSYEKL. The V end was cut by 4 bases, the J end by 1 base, with 13 bases between. The CDR3 loop spans 15 amino acids. This CDR3 is CASSRLLDGNYGYTF. The CDR3 DNA reads TGCGCCAGCAGCCGTTTACTGGACGGTAACTATGGCTACACCTTC.

This clonotype was recorded many times. J is TRBJ2-7 and V is TRBV27; D possibly corresponds to TRBD1 (5 bases). The CDR3 contains 15 residues. With 1 base removed from V and 1 base from J, the gap between germline ends came to 11 bases. Germline CDR1 is MNHEY and CDR2 is SMNVEV (reference sequence). In nucleotides, the CDR3 is TGTGCCAGCAGTTTATATATAGGGGCGTCCTACGAGCAGTACTTC. This translates into CASSLYIGASYEQYF.

The chain is built from TRBV25-1 and TRBJ2-2, with 9 nucleotides matching TRBD1. Germline V lookup: CDR1 MGHDK, CDR2 SYGVNS. V trimming: 4 bases; J trimming: 5 bases; junction bases outside the gene matches: 11. The CDR3 has 17 residues. The CDR3 reads CASSALSGTGYTGELFF. The CDR3 DNA sequence: TGTGCCAGCAGTGCCTTATCCGGGACAGGGTATACCGGGGAGCTGTTTTTT. Full variable domain (outside the CDR3, taken from reference TRBV25-1 and TRBJ2-2): EADIYQTPRYLVIGTGKKITLECSQTMGHDKMYWYQQDPGMELHLIHYSYGVNSTEKGDLSSESTVSRIRTEHFPLTLESARPSHTSQYLCASSALSGTGYTGELFFGEGSRLTVL.